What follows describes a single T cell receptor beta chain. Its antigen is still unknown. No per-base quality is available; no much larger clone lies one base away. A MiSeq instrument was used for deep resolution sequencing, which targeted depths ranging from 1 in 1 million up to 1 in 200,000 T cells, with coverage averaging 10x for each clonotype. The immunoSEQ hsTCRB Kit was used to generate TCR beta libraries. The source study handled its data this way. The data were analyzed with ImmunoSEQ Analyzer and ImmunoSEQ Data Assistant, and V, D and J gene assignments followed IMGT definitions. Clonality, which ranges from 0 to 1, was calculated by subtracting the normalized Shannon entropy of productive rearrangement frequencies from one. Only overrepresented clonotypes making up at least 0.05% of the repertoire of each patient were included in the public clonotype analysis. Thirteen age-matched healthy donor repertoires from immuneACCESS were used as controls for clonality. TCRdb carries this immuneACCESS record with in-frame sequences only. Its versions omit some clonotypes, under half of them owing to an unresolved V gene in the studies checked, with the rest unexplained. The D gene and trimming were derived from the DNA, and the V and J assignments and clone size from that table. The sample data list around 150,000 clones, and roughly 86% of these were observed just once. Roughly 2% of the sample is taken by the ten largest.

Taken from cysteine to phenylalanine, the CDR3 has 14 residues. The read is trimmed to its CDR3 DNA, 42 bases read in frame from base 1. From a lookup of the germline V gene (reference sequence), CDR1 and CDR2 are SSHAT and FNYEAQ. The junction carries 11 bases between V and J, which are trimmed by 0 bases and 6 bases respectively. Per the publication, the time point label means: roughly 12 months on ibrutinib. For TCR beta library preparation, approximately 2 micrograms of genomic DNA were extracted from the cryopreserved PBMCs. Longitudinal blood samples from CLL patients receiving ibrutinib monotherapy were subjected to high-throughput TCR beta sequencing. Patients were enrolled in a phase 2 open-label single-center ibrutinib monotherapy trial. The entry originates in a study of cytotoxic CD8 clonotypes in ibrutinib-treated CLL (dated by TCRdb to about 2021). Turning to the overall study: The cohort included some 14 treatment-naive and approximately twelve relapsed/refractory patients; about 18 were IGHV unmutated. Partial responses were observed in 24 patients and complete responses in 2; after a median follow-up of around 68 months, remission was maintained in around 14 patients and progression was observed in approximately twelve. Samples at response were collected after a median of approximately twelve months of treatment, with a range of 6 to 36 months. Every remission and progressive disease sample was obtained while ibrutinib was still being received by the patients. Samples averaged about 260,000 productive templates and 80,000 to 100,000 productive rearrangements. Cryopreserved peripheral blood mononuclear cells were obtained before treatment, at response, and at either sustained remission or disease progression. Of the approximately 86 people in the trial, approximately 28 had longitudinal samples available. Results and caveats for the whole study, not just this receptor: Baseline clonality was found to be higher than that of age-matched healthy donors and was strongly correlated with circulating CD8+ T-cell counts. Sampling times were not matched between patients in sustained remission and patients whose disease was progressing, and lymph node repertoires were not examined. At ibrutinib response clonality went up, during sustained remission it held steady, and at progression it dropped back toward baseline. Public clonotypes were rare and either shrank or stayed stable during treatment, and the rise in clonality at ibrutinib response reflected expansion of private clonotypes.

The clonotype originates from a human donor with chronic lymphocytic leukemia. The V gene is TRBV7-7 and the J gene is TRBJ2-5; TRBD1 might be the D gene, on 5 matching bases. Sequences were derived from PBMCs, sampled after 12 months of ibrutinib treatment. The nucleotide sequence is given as TGTGCCAGCAGCTTAGCGCGGCAGGGTCAGACCCAGTACTTC. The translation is CASSLARQGQTQYF. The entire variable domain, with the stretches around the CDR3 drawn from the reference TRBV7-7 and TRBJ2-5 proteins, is GAGVSQSPRYKVTKRGQDVTLRCDPISSHATLYWYQQALGQGPEFLTYFNYEAQPDKSGLPSDRFSAERPEGSISTLTIQRTEQRDSAMYRCASSLARQGQTQYFGPGTRLLVL.